This TCR beta chain was documented in a study of blood T cell repertoires in COVID-19. Study information: Both acute and convalescent COVID-19 samples were obtained from the United States, Italy and Spain.

TCRdb's table, derived via immunoSEQ multiplex PCR, lists solely in-frame clones and lacks some. The sample holds over 60,000 clones, 82% seen once. The TCR originated in a human donor in a cohort sampled during active COVID-19. The sample was peripheral blood.

The CDR3, as DNA: TGTGCCAGCAGCTCTACTAGCGGCGCTACCTACGAGCAGTACTTC. The encoded protein is CASSSTSGATYEQYF. The chain employs TRBV5-4 and TRBJ2-7, with TRBD2 matching 8 bases. Germline V gene data show CDR1 as SGHNT and CDR2 as YYREEE (reference sequence). V shed 3 bases and J 2 bases; nucleotides not matched to a gene: 7. CDR3 length: 15 residues.